This is a list of T cell receptor beta chains from one sample in a study of T cells in Graves' hyperthyroidism and ophthalmopathy. One entry per CDR3 protein results from TCRdb running MiXCR on the multiplex PCR reads. This table has 550,000 to 700,000 distinct CDR3 sequences, 46% appearing once. The specimen was peripheral blood or thyroid tissue (not recorded which). These TCRs come from an adult woman with Graves' disease, either hyperthyroidism or ophthalmopathy (not recorded which). Both conserved end residues are part of each CDR3. D genes are given only for firm matches. Clone size is given for some rows only: seen once, a few or many times, or a class if the clone is expanded.

NA	TRBV20-1	NA	CSARILGGNTGELFF
many	TRBV19	TRBD1	CASQGQGYRGYTF
few	TRBV15	NA	CATSRDLAGEETQYF
NA	TRBV7-2	TRBD1	CASSWGQGLATYEQYF
many	TRBV29-1	NA	CSGGSTNEKLFF
once	TRBV7-2	NA	CASSGAGSSTISGANVLTF
many	TRBV4-1	NA	CASSQWNTEAFF
many	TRBV7-3	TRBD1	CASSNTGATEAFF
few	TRBV7-2	NA	CARGGVEEQYF
many	TRBV7-9	NA	CASTPLRLNTGELFF
NA	TRBV19	TRBD2	CASRTTSGAYNEQFF
many	TRBV2	NA	CASRGMANQPQHF
many	TRBV7-9	TRBD2	CASSLQELAGTRRQETQYF
NA	TRBV7-3	TRBD1	CASSQDGAGGRGYTF
NA	TRBV5-6	NA	CASTLDPSLAGANVLTF
NA	TRBV30	NA	CAWRPGPNQPQHF